This T cell receptor beta chain was recovered during a study of shared clonotypes between healthy human individuals. On the study more broadly: Plates per donor: three CD4 naive, three CD4 memory, two CD8 naive, one CD8 memory. Points from the study as a whole: In contrast to clonotypes shared by all four donors, non-shared clonotypes had lower generation probabilities.

With respect to this clone: The antigen is unknown.

A CD45RA-negative memory subset and a CD45RA+ naive subset were separated from the CD4+ cells. V lost 5 bases and J 4 bases, leaving 7 bases between the germline ends. This CDR3 spans 12 amino acids. Germline V CDR1 and CDR2: SGHRS, YFSETQ. Deep level was the assay's run setting. Generated by immunoSEQ multiplex PCR, the TCRdb table keeps only in-frame clones and is missing some. The sample comprises more than 2,000,000 clones, around 90% of which are singletons, and around 0.14% rests with the top ten. The sample taken for sequencing was naive CD4+ T cells sorted from blood. This sample's subset: CD45RA+ positively selected. V gene TRBV5-1 combines with J gene TRBJ2-1, with a possible D match to TRBD2 (5 bases). This sequence was found in a man between 18 and 35 years old in good health. The CDR3 coding sequence is TGCGCCAGCAGAAGGACTTACAATGAGCAGTTCTTC. Its protein product is CASRRTYNEQFF.